This TCR beta chain was sequenced for a study of OX40 agonist ivuxolimab in advanced cancers. Deletions cut 7 bases from V and 5 bases from J, with 15 bases between. The length of the CDR3 is 13 residues. Germline V gives CDR1 MNHNS, CDR2 SASEGT. Only in-frame clones appear in the TCRdb table, and some are missing; sequencing was by immunoSEQ multiplex PCR. Here the sample spans about 49,000 clones, more than 85% being singletons. The genes are TRBV6-1 and TRBJ2-7; possible D gene TRBD1, 5 bases. The source is an adult with an advanced solid tumor such as melanoma, head and neck, liver or kidney cancer. The input for sequencing was CD4+ or CD8+ T cells sorted from blood, taken in a trial of the OX40 agonist ivuxolimab. This CDR3 is CASIRRENNEQYF. CDR3 coding DNA: TGTGCCAGCATCCGCAGGGAAAACAACGAGCAGTACTTC.